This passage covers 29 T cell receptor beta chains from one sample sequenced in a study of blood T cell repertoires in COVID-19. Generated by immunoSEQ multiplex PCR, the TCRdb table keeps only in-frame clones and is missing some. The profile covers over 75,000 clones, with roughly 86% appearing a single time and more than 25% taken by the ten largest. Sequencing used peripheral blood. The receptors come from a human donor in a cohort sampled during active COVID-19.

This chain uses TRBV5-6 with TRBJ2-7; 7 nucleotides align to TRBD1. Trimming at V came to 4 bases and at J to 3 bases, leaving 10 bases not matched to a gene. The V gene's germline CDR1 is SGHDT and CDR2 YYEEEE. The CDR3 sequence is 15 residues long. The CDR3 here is CASSGTGEKGYEQYF. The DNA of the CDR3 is TGTGCCAGCAGCGGTACAGGGGAGAAAGGCTACGAGCAGTACTTC.

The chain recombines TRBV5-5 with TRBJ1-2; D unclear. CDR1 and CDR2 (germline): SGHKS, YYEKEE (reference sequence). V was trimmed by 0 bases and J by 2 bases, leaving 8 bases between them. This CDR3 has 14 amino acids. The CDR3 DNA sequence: TGTGCCAGCAGCTTGGAGGCAGGAAACTATGGCTACACCTTC. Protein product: CASSLEAGNYGYTF.

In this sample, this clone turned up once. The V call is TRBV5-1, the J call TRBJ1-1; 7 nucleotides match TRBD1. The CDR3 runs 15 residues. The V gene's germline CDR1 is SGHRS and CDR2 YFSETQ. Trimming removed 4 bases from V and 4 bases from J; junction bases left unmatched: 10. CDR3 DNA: TGCGCCAGCAGCAACCGACAGGGCGTGGGCACTGAAGCTTTCTTT. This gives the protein CASSNRQGVGTEAFF. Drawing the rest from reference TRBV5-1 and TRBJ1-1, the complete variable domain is KAGVTQTPRYLIKTRGQQVTLSCSPISGHRSVSWYQQTPGQGLQFLFEYFSETQRNKGNFPGRFSGRQFSNSRSEMNVSTLELGDSALYLCASSNRQGVGTEAFFGQGTRLTVV.

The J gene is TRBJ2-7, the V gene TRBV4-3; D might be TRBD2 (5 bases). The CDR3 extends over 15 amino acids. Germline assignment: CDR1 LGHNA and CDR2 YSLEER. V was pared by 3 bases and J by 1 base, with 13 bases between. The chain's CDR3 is CASSQDSARSYEQYF. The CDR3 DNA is TGCGCCAGCAGCCAGGACTCAGCCCGTTCCTACGAGCAGTACTTC.

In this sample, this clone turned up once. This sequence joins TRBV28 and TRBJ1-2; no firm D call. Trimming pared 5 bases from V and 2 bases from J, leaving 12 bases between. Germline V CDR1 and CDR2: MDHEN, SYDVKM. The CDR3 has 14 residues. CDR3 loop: CASSPFRSNYGYTF. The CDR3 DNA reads TGTGCCAGCAGTCCTTTCAGGTCGAACTATGGCTACACCTTC.

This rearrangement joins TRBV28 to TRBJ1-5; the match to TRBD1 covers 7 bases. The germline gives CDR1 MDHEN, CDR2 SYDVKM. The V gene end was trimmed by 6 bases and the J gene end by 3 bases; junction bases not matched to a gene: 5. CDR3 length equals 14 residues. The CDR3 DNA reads TGTGCCAGCAGGTCAGGGGGGACCAATCAGCCCCAGCATTTT. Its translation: CASRSGGTNQPQHF.

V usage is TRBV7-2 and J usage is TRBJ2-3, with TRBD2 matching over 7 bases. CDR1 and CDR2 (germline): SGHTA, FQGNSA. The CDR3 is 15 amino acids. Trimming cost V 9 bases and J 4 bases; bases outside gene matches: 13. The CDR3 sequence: CASLRAGTGSDTQYF. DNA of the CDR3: TGTGCCAGTCTGCGAGCGGGAACTGGATCAGATACGCAGTATTTT. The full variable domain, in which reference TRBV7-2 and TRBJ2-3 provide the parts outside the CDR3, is GAGVSQSPSNKVTEKGKDVELRCDPISGHTALYWYRQSLGQGLEFLIYFQGNSAPDKSGLPSDRFSAERTGGSVSTLTIQRTQQEDSAVYLCASLRAGTGSDTQYFGPGTRLTVL.

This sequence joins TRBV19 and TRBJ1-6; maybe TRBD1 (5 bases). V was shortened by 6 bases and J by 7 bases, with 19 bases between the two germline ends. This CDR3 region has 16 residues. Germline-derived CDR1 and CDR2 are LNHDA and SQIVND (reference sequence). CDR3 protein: CASRKSSAGKNSPLHF. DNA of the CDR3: TGTGCCAGTAGAAAATCGTCGGCAGGGAAGAATTCACCCCTCCACTTT.

The CDR3 DNA sequence: TGTGCCAGCAGCCAAGGTCCAGGCAGCTCCTACGAGCAGTACTTC. This gives the protein CASSQGPGSSYEQYF. The gene calls are TRBV3-1 (or the pseudogene TRBV3-2) and TRBJ2-7, with D uncertain. CDR3 size: 15 residues. Trimming stripped 1 base from V and 0 bases from J, with 10 bases between. In germline, CDR1 is LGHDT, CDR2 YNNKEL (reference sequence).

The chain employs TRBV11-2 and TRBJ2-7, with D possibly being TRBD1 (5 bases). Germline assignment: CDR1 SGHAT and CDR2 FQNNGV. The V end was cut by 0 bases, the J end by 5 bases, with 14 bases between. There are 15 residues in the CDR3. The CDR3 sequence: CASSLDAAGFNEQYF. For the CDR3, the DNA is TGTGCCAGCAGCTTAGATGCGGCAGGGTTCAACGAGCAGTACTTC.

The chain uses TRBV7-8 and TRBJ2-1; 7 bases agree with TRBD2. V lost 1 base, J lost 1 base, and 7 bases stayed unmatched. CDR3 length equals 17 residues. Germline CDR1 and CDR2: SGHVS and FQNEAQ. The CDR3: CASSLGLASGSYNEQFF. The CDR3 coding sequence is TGTGCCAGCAGCTTAGGTTTGGCTAGCGGATCCTACAATGAGCAGTTCTTC.

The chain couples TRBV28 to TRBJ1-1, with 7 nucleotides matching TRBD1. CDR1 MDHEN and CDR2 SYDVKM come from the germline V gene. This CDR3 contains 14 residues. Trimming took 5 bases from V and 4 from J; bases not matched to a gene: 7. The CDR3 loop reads CASSPDRLGTEAFF. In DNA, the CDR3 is TGTGCCAGCAGTCCGGACAGGCTCGGCACTGAAGCTTTCTTT. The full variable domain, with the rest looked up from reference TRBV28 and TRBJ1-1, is DVKVTQSSRYLVKRTGEKVFLECVQDMDHENMFWYRQDPGLGLRLIYFSYDVKMKEKGDIPEGYSVSREKKERFSLILESASTNQTSMYLCASSPDRLGTEAFFGQGTRLTVV.

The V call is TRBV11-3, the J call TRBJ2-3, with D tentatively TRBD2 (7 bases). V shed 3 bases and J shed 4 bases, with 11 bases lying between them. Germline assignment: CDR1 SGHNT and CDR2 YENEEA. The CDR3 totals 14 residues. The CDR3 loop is CASSLGGAADTQYF. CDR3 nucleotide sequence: TGTGCCAGCAGCTTGGGGGGGGCGGCAGATACGCAGTATTTT.

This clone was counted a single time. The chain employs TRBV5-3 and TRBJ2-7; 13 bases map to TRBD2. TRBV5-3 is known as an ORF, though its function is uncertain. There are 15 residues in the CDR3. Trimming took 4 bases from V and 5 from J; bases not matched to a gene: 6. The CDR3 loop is CARSGGLAGDHEQYF. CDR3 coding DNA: TGTGCCAGAAGCGGTGGACTAGCGGGAGACCACGAGCAGTACTTC.

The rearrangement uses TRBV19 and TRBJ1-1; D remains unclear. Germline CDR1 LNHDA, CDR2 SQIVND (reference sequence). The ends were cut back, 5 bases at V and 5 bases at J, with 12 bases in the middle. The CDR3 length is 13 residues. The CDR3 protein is CASSGNGGTEAFF. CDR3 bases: TGTGCCAGTAGTGGGAACGGAGGGACTGAAGCTTTCTTT.

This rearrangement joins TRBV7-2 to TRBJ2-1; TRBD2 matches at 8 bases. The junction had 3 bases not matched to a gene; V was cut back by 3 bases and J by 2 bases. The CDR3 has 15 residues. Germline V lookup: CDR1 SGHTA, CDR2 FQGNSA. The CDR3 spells CASSFGLAAYNEQFF. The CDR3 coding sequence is TGTGCCAGCAGCTTCGGACTAGCCGCCTACAATGAGCAGTTCTTC.

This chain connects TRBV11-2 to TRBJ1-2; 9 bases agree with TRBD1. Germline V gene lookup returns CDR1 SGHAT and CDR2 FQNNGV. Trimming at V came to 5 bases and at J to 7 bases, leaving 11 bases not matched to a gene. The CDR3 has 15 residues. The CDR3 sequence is CASSPLGDRVGGYTF. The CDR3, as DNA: TGTGCCAGCAGCCCATTGGGGGACAGGGTCGGTGGCTACACCTTC.

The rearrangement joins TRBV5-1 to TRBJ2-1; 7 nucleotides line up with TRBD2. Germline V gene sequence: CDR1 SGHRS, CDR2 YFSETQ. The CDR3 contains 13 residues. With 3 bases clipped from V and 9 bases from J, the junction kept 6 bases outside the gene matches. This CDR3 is CASSSGGSGEQFF. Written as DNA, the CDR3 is TGCGCCAGCAGCTCGGGGGGTTCCGGTGAGCAGTTCTTC.

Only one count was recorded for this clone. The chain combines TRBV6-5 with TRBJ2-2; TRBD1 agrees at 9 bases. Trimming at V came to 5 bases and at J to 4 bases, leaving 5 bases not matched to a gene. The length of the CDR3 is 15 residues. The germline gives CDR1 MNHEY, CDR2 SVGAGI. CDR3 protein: CASSHRDRVTGELFF. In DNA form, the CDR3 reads TGTGCCAGCAGTCACCGGGACAGGGTCACCGGGGAGCTGTTTTTT.

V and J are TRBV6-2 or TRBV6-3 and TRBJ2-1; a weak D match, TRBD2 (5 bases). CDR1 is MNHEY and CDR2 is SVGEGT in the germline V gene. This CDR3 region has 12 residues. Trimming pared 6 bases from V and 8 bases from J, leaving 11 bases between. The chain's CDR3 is CASRPAGYEQFF. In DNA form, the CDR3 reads TGTGCCAGCAGGCCTGCGGGCTATGAGCAGTTCTTC.

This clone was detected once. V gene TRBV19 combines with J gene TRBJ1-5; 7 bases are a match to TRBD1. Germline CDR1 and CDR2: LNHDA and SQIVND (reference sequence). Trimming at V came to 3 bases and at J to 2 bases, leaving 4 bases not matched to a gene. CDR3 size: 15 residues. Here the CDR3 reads CASSMYRGGNQPQHF. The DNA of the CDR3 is TGTGCCAGTAGTATGTACAGGGGCGGCAATCAGCCCCAGCATTTT. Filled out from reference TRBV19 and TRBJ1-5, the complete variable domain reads DGGITQSPKYLFRKEGQNVTLSCEQNLNHDAMYWYRQDPGQGLRLIYYSQIVNDFQKGDIAEGYSVSREKKESFPLTVTSAQKNPTAFYLCASSMYRGGNQPQHFGDGTRLSIL.

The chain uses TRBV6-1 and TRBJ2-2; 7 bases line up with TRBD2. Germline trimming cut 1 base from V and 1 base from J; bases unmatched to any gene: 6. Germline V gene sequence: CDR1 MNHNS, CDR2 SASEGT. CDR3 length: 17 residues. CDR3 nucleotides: TGTGCCAGCAGTGAAGGGAAGCGGGGTGTGAACACCGGGGAGCTGTTTTTT. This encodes CASSEGKRGVNTGELFF.

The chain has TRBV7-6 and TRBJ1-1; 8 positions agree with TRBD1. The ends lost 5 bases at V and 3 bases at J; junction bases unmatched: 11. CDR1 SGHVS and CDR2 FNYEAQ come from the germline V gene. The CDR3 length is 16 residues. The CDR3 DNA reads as TGTGCCAGCAGCACAGAAGAAACAGGGGGTCACACTGAAGCTTTCTTT. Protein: CASSTEETGGHTEAFF.

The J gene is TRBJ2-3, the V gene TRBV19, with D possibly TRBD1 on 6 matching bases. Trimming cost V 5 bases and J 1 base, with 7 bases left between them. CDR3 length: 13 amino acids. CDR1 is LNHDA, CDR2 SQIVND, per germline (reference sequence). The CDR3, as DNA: TGTGCCAGTAGTCAGGGGCGCACAGATACGCAGTATTTT. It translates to CASSQGRTDTQYF.

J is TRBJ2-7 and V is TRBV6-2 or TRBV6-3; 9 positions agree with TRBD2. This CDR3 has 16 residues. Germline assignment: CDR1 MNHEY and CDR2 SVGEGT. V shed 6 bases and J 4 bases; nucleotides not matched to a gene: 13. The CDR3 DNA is TGTGCCAGCAGCCCTGTAGGAGCGGGGGGCAGATACGAGCAGTACTTC. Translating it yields CASSPVGAGGRYEQYF.

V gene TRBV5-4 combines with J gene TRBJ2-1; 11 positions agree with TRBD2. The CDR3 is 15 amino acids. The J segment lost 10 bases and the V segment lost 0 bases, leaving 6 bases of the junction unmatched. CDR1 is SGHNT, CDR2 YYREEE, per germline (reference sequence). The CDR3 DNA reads TGTGCCAGCAGCTTGGCCAGGGTAGCGGGGGGGGAGCAGTTCTTC. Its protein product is CASSLARVAGGEQFF.

CDR3 loop: CSVSGGYNEQFF. In DNA, the CDR3 is TGCAGCGTTTCCGGGGGGTACAATGAGCAGTTCTTC. V is TRBV29-1 and J is TRBJ2-1; 7 bases map to TRBD2. Germline V gene lookup returns CDR1 SQVTM and CDR2 ANQGSEA. V was pared by 5 bases and J by 4 bases, with 2 bases of the junction left unmatched. The CDR3 runs to 12 residues.

The CDR3 spells CASSRDRESFF. CDR3 sequence (DNA): TGTGCCAGCAGTCGGGACAGGGAGTCTTTCTTT. This chain links TRBV6-2 or TRBV6-3 with TRBJ1-1; TRBD1 matches at 9 bases. J gave up 12 bases and V 5 bases, and 4 bases lay outside the gene matches. CDR1 is MNHEY and CDR2 is SVGEGT in the germline V gene. The CDR3 contains 11 residues.

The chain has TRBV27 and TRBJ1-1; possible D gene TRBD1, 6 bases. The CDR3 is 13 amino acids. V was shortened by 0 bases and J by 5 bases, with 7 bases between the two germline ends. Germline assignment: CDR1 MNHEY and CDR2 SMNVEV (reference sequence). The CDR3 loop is CASSLSQGTEAFF. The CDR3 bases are TGTGCCAGCAGTTTATCGCAGGGGACTGAAGCTTTCTTT.